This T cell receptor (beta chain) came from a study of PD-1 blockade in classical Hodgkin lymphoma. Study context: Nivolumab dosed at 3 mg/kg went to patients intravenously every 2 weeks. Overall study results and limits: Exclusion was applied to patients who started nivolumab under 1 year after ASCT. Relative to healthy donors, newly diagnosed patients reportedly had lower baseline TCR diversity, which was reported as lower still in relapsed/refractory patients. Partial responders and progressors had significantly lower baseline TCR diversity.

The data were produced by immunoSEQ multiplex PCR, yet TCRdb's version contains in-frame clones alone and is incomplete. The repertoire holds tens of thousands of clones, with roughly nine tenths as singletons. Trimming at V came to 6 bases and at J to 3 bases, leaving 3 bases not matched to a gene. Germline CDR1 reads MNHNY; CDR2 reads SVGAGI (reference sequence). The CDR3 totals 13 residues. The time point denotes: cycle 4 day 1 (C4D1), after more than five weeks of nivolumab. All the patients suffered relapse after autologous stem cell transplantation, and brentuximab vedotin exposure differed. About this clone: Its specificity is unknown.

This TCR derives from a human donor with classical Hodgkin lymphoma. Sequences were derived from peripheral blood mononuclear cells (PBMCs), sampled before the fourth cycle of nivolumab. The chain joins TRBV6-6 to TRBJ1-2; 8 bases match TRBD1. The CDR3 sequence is CASRPGGDYGYTF. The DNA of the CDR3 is TGTGCCAGCAGGCCAGGGGGCGACTATGGCTACACCTTC.